One sample yielded the 8 T cell receptor beta chains listed below, sequenced in a study of chemoradiotherapy in HPV16-positive cancers. Using immunoSEQ multiplex PCR, the repertoire was profiled, and TCRdb retains in-frame clones only, with some absent. Of 30,000 to 35,000 clones listed, roughly nine tenths are singletons. The material was blood, obtained from a patient who underwent chemoradiotherapy. The receptors shown here come from a human donor with HPV-associated anogenital cancer.

The chain has TRBV7-9 and TRBJ1-4; D is perhaps TRBD1 (5 bases). V was cut by 4 bases and J by 2 bases, with 11 bases left in between. CDR3 length equals 15 residues. Germline CDR1 and CDR2: SEHNR and FQNEAQ (reference sequence). The CDR3 protein is CASSYPGMTNEKLFF. In DNA, the CDR3 is TGTGCCAGCAGCTACCCAGGGATGACTAATGAAAAACTGTTTTTT.

The chain's CDR3 is CASSEAGQMGTGELFF. In nucleotides, the CDR3 is TGTGCCAGCAGTGAAGCGGGCCAGATGGGTACCGGGGAGCTGTTTTTT. The chain couples TRBV6-1 to TRBJ2-2, with no clear D. Germline V gene lookup returns CDR1 MNHNS and CDR2 SASEGT. The CDR3 loop spans 16 amino acids. The germline V and J ends were trimmed by 0 bases and 5 bases, with 13 bases remaining between them.

The DNA of the CDR3 is TGCGCCAGCAGCTTGGCCACAGGGTACGATGGCTACACCTTC. Protein product: CASSLATGYDGYTF. The chain uses TRBV5-1 and TRBJ1-2; maybe TRBD1 (6 bases). Trimming took off 0 bases at V and 6 bases at J, with 12 bases between the two ends. This CDR3 has 14 amino acids. Germline V gene lookup returns CDR1 SGHRS and CDR2 YFSETQ.

The chain links TRBV14 to TRBJ1-1, with D maybe TRBD1 (5 bases). Germline values: CDR1 SGHDN, CDR2 FVKESK. The CDR3 contains 16 residues. The V gene lost 7 bases and the J gene lost 1 base, with 19 bases spanning the gap. This CDR3 is CASTPWGRTPNTEAFF. The CDR3, as DNA: TGTGCCAGCACTCCGTGGGGCCGGACACCGAACACTGAAGCTTTCTTT.

The rearrangement uses TRBV9 and TRBJ2-2; D might be TRBD1 or TRBD2, each matching 5 bases. Germline loops: CDR1 SGDLS, CDR2 YYNGEE. V dropped 0 bases and J dropped 8 bases, with 11 bases sitting between them. The CDR3 spans 14 residues. CDR3 sequence (DNA): TGTGCCAGCAGCGTAGATCAGGGACCTGGGGAGCTGTTTTTT. It yields the protein CASSVDQGPGELFF.

The gene calls are TRBV5-4 and TRBJ2-7, with TRBD2 identical over 13 bases. Looked up from germline, CDR1 is SGHNT and CDR2 is YYREEE (reference sequence). V shed 0 bases and J 2 bases; nucleotides not matched to a gene: 2. The CDR3 spans 16 residues. The CDR3 spells CASSLVTSGGAYEQYF. The CDR3 DNA follows: TGTGCCAGCAGCTTGGTCACTAGCGGGGGGGCCTACGAGCAGTACTTC.

The genes are TRBV6-1 and TRBJ2-2; D uncertain. Looked up from germline, CDR1 is MNHNS and CDR2 is SASEGT. The CDR3 sequence is 14 residues long. The V gene lost 9 bases and the J gene lost 4 bases, with 15 bases spanning the gap. CDR3 nucleotides: TGTGCCAGTAGACGGATGGATGGCACCGGGGAGCTGTTTTTT. Translating gives CASRRMDGTGELFF.

The chain couples TRBV5-4 to TRBJ2-7, with 10 bases fitting TRBD2. Germline CDR1 is SGHNT and CDR2 is YYREEE (reference sequence). There are 14 residues in the CDR3. V lost 4 bases and J lost 4; bases outside the gene matches: 5. The CDR3 region is CASSPTSGTYEQYF. In DNA form, the CDR3 reads TGTGCCAGCAGCCCAACTAGCGGGACGTACGAGCAGTACTTC.